The source of this T cell receptor (beta chain) is a study of long-term antiretroviral therapy in people with HIV. Across the study: The earliest samples came about a decade before the 2015 immediate-ART recommendation.

The germline V and J ends were trimmed by 5 bases and 4 bases, with 14 bases remaining between them. The CDR3 runs 14 residues. Germline V gene lookup returns CDR1 SGHVS and CDR2 FNYEAQ. Survey-level resolution applied to immunoSEQ assay v3.0. Clones were read by immunoSEQ multiplex PCR, and TCRdb kept only the in-frame ones, dropping some. The sample carries more than 25,000 clones, over 90% recorded once. The material was unsorted PBMCs, obtained about 6.5 years after starting antiretroviral therapy. The receptor comes from a woman in her 40s with HIV. V and J are TRBV7-6 and TRBJ1-2, with D possibly being TRBD1 (5 bases). The CDR3 spells CASSPPGGGYGYTF. The CDR3 DNA sequence: TGTGCCAGCAGCCCCCCTGGGGGAGGCTATGGCTACACCTTC.